Below, one T cell receptor (beta chain) is given with its context. These data are taken from a study of blood T cell repertoires in COVID-19. Background on the study: Sources were T cells, B-cell-depleted T cells, or PBMCs; the material itself was cDNA or gDNA.

Assay: immunoSEQ multiplex PCR; the TCRdb copy retains only in-frame clones and omits some. The sample shows tens of thousands of clones, around 94% of them seen only once. V was cut by 4 bases and J by 3 bases, with 16 bases left in between. The CDR3 is 15 residues long. Germline V gene sequence: CDR1 SGDLS, CDR2 YYNGEE. The sample was peripheral blood. The V gene is TRBV9, the J gene TRBJ1-1, with D maybe TRBD1 (5 bases). The clonotype comes from a man between 45 and 60 years old with active COVID-19. The CDR3 nucleotides are TGTGCCAGCAGCCCCCACACCCTCAGGGACACTGAAGCTTTCTTT. This codes for CASSPHTLRDTEAFF.